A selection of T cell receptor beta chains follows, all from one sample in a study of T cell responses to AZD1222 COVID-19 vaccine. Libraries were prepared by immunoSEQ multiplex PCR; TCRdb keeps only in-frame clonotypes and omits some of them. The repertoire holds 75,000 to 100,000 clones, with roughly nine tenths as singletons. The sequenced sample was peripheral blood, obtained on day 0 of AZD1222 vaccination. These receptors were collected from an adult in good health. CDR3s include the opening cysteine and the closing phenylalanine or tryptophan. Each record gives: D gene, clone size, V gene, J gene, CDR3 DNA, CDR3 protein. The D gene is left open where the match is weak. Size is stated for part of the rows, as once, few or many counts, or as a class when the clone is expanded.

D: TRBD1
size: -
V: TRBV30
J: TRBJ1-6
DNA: TGTGCCTGGAGACAGGGGGGGAGCTCCTATAATTCACCCCTCCACTTT
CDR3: CAWRQGGSSYNSPLHF

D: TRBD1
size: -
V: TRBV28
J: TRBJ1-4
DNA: TGTGCCAGCAGCACTTCGGACAGGGGGGAAAAACTGTTTTTT
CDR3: CASSTSDRGEKLFF

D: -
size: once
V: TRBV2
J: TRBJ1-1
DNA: TGTGCCAGCAGCTTACAGGGAATAATGAACACTGAAGCTTTCTTT
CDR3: CASSLQGIMNTEAFF

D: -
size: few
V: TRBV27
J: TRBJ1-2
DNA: TGTGCCAGCAGTTTGTCTTCTGGCGAATATAACTATGGCTACACCTTC
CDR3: CASSLSSGEYNYGYTF

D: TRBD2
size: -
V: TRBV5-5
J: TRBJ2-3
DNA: TGTGCCAGCAGCTTAGGACTAGCAGATACAGATACGCAGTATTTT
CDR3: CASSLGLADTDTQYF

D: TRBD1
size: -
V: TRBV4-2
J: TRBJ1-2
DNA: TGTGCCAGCAGCCAAGACCGACAGGGGGCTCGCTATGGCTACACCTTC
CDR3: CASSQDRQGARYGYTF

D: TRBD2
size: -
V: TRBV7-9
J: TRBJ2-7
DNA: TGTGCCAGCAGCTCTGTAGCGGGGGGGCCTCGCGAGCAGTACTTC
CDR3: CASSSVAGGPREQYF

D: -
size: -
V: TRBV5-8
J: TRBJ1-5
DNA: TGTGCCAGCATTCGGCTCAATAATCAGCCCCAGCATTTT
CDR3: CASIRLNNQPQHF

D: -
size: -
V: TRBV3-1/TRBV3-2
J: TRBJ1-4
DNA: TGTGCCAGCAGCCTCCAGGGGACGGGTAATGAAAAACTGTTTTTT
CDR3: CASSLQGTGNEKLFF

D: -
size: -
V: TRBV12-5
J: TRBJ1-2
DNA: TGTGCTAGTGGTTTCGGAGGGGCGGATGGCTACACCTTC
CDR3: CASGFGGADGYTF

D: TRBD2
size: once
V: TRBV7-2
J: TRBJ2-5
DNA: TGTGCCAGCAGCTTTATCTCTGCGGGGGGACGTGAGACCCAGTACTTC
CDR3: CASSFISAGGRETQYF

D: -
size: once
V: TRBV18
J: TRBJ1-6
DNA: TGTGCCAGCTCACCAAACCCAGGGAGCTCCTATAATTCACCCCTCCACTTT
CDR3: CASSPNPGSSYNSPLHF

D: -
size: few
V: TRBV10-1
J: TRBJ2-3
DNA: TGCGCCAGCAGTGAGTCGGGGGTCGCAGATACGCAGTATTTT
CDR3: CASSESGVADTQYF

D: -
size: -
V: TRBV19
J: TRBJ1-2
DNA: TGTGCCAGTAGTAAATCGTCGTCGTGGGGGGCAGAGGGCTACACCTTC
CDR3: CASSKSSSWGAEGYTF

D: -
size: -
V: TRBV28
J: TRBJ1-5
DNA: TGTGCCAGCAGTTCCCGAACGAGCGGCAATCAGCCCCAGCATTTT
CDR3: CASSSRTSGNQPQHF

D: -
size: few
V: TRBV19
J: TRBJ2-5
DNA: TGTGCCAGTAGTATGGGGGAGACCCAGTACTTC
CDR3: CASSMGETQYF

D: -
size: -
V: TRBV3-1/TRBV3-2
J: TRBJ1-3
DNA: TGTGCCAGCAGCCATGCTGATGGAAACACCATATATTTT
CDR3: CASSHADGNTIYF

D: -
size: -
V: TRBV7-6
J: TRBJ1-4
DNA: TGTGCCAGCAGCTTAGGACGGCCAGGGGATAATGAAAAACTGTTTTTT
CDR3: CASSLGRPGDNEKLFF

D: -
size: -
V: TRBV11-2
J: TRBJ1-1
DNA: TGTGCCAGCAGCTTAGCGGGACAACTGAACACTGAAGCTTTCTTT
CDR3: CASSLAGQLNTEAFF

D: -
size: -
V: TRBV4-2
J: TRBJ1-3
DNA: TGTGCCAGCAGCCAAGATCTAGGCGGGGGAAACACCATATATTTT
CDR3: CASSQDLGGGNTIYF

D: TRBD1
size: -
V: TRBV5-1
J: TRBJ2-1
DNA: TGCGCCAGCAGGGACCAGGGGGCGGGGTCCTACAATGAGCAGTTCTTC
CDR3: CASRDQGAGSYNEQFF

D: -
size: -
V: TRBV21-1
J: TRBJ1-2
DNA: TGTGCCAGCAGCAAAGCTCCGGACCTGATGAACTATGGCTACACCTTC
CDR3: CASSKAPDLMNYGYTF

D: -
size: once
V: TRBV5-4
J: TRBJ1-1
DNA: TGTGCCAGCAGCCAGACACCGAACACTGAAGCTTTCTTT
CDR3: CASSQTPNTEAFF

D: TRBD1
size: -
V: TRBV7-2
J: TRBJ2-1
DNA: TGTGCCAGCAGCCCGGCGCGGGACAGGTACAATGAGCAGTTCTTC
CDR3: CASSPARDRYNEQFF

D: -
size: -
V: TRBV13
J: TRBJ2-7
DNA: TGTGCCAGCAGCTTTAGAGGGGACAACGAGCAGTACTTC
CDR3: CASSFRGDNEQYF

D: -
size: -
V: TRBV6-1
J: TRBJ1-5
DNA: TGTGCCAGCAATGATCAGGGGCCCCTCAGCAATCAGCCCCAGCATTTT
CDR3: CASNDQGPLSNQPQHF

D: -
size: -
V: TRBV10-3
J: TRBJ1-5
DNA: TGTGCCTCAAGGGAGAACTATAGCAATCAGCCCCAGCATTTT
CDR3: CASRENYSNQPQHF

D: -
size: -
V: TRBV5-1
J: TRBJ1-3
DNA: TGCGCCAGCAGCCCCCTCGGGGTCTCTGGAAACACCATATATTTT
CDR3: CASSPLGVSGNTIYF

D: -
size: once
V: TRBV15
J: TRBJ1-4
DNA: TGTGCCACCAGCACCCTCTCTCCCCAGTCGGGAAAACTGTTTTTT
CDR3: CATSTLSPQSGKLFF

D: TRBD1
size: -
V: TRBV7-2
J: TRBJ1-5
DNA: TGTGCCAGCAGCTTAGTTGGGCAGGGGGCTAGCAATCAGCCCCAGCATTTT
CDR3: CASSLVGQGASNQPQHF

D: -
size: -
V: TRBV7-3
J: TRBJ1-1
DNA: TGTGCCAGCAGCTTAATTAAGGTTACGAACACTGAAGCTTTCTTT
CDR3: CASSLIKVTNTEAFF

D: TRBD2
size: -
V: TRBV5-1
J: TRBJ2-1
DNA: TGCGCCAGCAGCTTGACTACTAGCGGGGTCGGCCCCAATGAGCAGTTCTTC
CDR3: CASSLTTSGVGPNEQFF

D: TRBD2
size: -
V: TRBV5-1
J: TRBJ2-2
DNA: TGCGCCAGCAGCTTTAGGACTAGCGGGGGGGCCCAGACCGGGGAGCTGTTTTTT
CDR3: CASSFRTSGGAQTGELFF